Below, 22 T cell receptor beta chains from the same sample are listed, as sequenced in a study of T cell repertoires in cytomegalovirus infection. Antigens of these TCRs are unknown. In TCRdb, the reads were re-called with MiXCR into one record per CDR3 protein. The data show a few hundred thousand distinct CDR3 sequences, almost 40% seen once. Sequenced material: cultured PBMCs, taken from culture after CMV antigen stimulation. Receptors originate from a human donor in good health (CMV status not recorded). Some clones in this sample may be carry-over from other donors' samples.

Ten or more counts support this clonotype. The chain is built from TRBV7-2 and TRBJ1-5; 9 positions match TRBD1. Germline lookup yields CDR1 SGHTA and CDR2 FQGNSA. Unmatched junction bases numbered 6, after V lost 2 bases and J lost 7 bases. The CDR3 covers 15 residues. CDR3 amino acids: CASSLQTGGRQPQHF. The CDR3 nucleotides read TGTGCCAGCAGCTTACAGACAGGGGGTAGGCAGCCCCAGCATTTT.

This clonotype has just a few counts. This chain connects TRBV2 to TRBJ2-1; D gene uncertain. This CDR3 has 16 amino acids. Trimming removed 5 bases at V and 0 bases at J, with 14 bases between. The germline V gene encodes CDR1 SNHLY and CDR2 FYNNEI. In nucleotides, the CDR3 is TGTGCCAGCAGTAGGGCAGGAAGGCTCTCCTACAATGAGCAGTTCTTC. This gives the protein CASSRAGRLSYNEQFF.

This clonotype was observed a few times. The rearrangement uses TRBV7-8 and TRBJ1-6, with D tentatively TRBD1 (5 bases). This CDR3 comprises 16 residues. Germline CDR1 is SGHVS and CDR2 is FQNEAQ. V lost 1 base and J 6 bases, leaving 13 bases between the germline ends. This CDR3 reads CASSLGGGLGNSPLHF. Written as DNA, the CDR3 is TGTGCCAGCAGCTTAGGGGGGGGTCTGGGTAATTCACCCCTCCACTTT.

V gene TRBV10-3 combines with J gene TRBJ2-7; 11 bases fit TRBD2. The germline gives CDR1 ENHRY, CDR2 SYGVKD. CDR3 length: 18 residues. V gave up 5 bases and J gave up 6 bases; unmatched junction bases: 18. The CDR3 nucleotides are TGTGCCATCAGTTCGGACGGGACTAGCGGCTCCACAGGGAGCGAGCAGTACTTC. Translated, it gives CAISSDGTSGSTGSEQYF.

This clonotype has more than one count but fewer than ten. The rearrangement uses TRBV7-4 and TRBJ1-1, with a weak D call TRBD1 (5 bases). CDR3 length equals 16 residues. The V gene's germline CDR1 is SGHVT and CDR2 SQSDAQ. Trimming cost V 0 bases and J 5 bases, with 16 bases left between them. The CDR3 protein is CASSLASPIRETEAFF. The CDR3 bases are TGTGCCAGCAGCTTAGCCTCTCCAATCAGGGAAACTGAAGCTTTCTTT.

V gene TRBV4-3 combines with J gene TRBJ2-7, with D maybe TRBD2 (6 bases). Germline V gives CDR1 LGHNA, CDR2 YSLEER. CDR3 size: 14 residues. Trimming cost V 4 bases and J 2 bases, with 12 bases left between them. DNA of the CDR3: TGCGCCAGCAGCCGGGAGGTGAGAACCTACGAGCAGTACTTC. This gives the protein CASSREVRTYEQYF.

The sample holds a few counts of this clonotype. Sequence at one end of the junction differs from germline and may be a read error. The chain has TRBV12-3 or TRBV12-4 and TRBJ2-7, with D perhaps TRBD2 (7 bases). CDR3 length equals 12 residues. The chain's CDR3 is CATSQGRGKQYF. As DNA, the CDR3 is TGTGCCACCAGTCAGGGGAGGGGTAAGCAGTACTTC.

The V gene is TRBV12-3 or TRBV12-4, the J gene TRBJ2-2; D may correspond to TRBD1 or TRBD2 (6 bases each). Trimming left V 7 bases short and J 4 bases short, with 16 bases between. This CDR3 contains 15 residues. CDR3 in amino acids: CASTSGRGGTGELFF. CDR3 DNA sequence: TGTGCCAGCACCTCCGGCAGGGGAGGCACCGGGGAGCTGTTTTTT.

The chain employs TRBV12-5 and TRBJ2-2; TRBD2 matches at 7 bases. Trimming removed 5 bases from V and 8 bases from J; junction bases left unmatched: 8. Germline V gene data show CDR1 as LGHNT and CDR2 as FRNRAP. The CDR3 runs 14 residues. The CDR3 is CASGLGLYAGELFF. CDR3 nucleotide sequence: TGTGCTAGTGGTCTGGGACTATATGCGGGGGAGCTGTTTTTT.

This clonotype is a singleton in its sample. V gene TRBV10-3 combines with J gene TRBJ2-2; D might be TRBD1 or TRBD2, each matching 5 bases. CDR3 length equals 15 residues. Germline assignment: CDR1 ENHRY and CDR2 SYGVKD. Trimming cost V 2 bases and J 7 bases, with 14 bases left between them. CDR3 nucleotides: TGTGCCATCAGTGAGCCGGGACGATTAAGCGGGGAGCTGTTTTTT. Its translation: CAISEPGRLSGELFF.

This clonotype occurred many times. V is TRBV12-3 or TRBV12-4 and J is TRBJ2-1; maybe TRBD1 (5 bases). The V gene lost 6 bases and the J gene lost 10 bases, with 22 bases spanning the gap. This CDR3 is built from 15 residues. CDR3 in DNA: TGTGCCAGCAGGTCAGGGTTTGCGCCGAATGAGGAGCAGTTCTTC. Encoded protein: CASRSGFAPNEEQFF.

The chain recombines TRBV4-2 with TRBJ2-3; D is possibly TRBD2 (7 bases). The CDR3 has 16 amino acids. Germline V gene lookup returns CDR1 LGHNA and CDR2 YNFKEQ. V was cut by 0 bases and J by 6 bases, with 16 bases left in between. Written as DNA, the CDR3 is TGTGCCAGCAGCCAAGATCGAGGGGGGGCAGGGGATACGCAGTATTTT. Translating it yields CASSQDRGGAGDTQYF.

This clonotype was recorded a few times. V usage is TRBV7-9 and J usage is TRBJ1-2; D call uncertain. The ends were cut back, 5 bases at V and 0 bases at J, with 19 bases in the middle. CDR1 is SEHNR, CDR2 FQNEAQ, per germline (reference sequence). The CDR3 covers 17 residues. CDR3 nucleotides: TGTGCCAGCAGCCTCCGGGCGACCGATTTAGCTAACTATGGCTACACCTTC. Translating it yields CASSLRATDLANYGYTF. Combining the CDR3 with reference TRBV7-9 and TRBJ1-2 gives the whole variable domain DTGVSQNPRHKITKRGQNVTFRCDPISEHNRLYWYRQTLGQGPEFLTYFQNEAQLEKSRLLSDRFSAERPKGSFSTLEIQRTEQGDSAMYLCASSLRATDLANYGYTFGSGTRLTVV.

A few counts support this clonotype. The chain uses TRBV7-6 and TRBJ2-7, with D perhaps TRBD2 (5 bases). Germline CDR1 is SGHVS and CDR2 is FNYEAQ. The CDR3 has 16 amino acids. V lost 1 base, J lost 3 bases, and 16 bases lay in between. The CDR3 DNA reads TGTGCCAGCAGCTTAGATATCCTAGCTCGGGACTACGAGCAGTACTTC. Protein: CASSLDILARDYEQYF.

The J gene is TRBJ2-7, the V gene TRBV7-2; 7 positions match TRBD2. Germline V gene sequence: CDR1 SGHTA, CDR2 FQGNSA. V was pared by 2 bases and J by 1 base, with 14 bases of the junction left unmatched. The CDR3 length is 18 residues. In DNA form, the CDR3 reads TGTGCCAGCAGCTTATCTTCCTGGGCTAGCGGAGGGTCCTACGAGCAGTACTTC. Translated: CASSLSSWASGGSYEQYF. Combining the CDR3 with reference TRBV7-2 and TRBJ2-7 gives the whole variable domain GAGVSQSPSNKVTEKGKDVELRCDPISGHTALYWYRQSLGQGLEFLIYFQGNSAPDKSGLPSDRFSAERTGGSVSTLTIQRTQQEDSAVYLCASSLSSWASGGSYEQYFGPGTRLTVT.

The chain joins TRBV20-1 to TRBJ2-3, with D unresolved. CDR1 is DFQATT and CDR2 is SNEGSKA in the germline V gene (reference sequence). The CDR3 spans 14 residues. V lost 3 bases to trimming and J lost 3 bases, with 13 bases between them. This CDR3 reads CSARASRITDTQYF. In nucleotides, the CDR3 is TGCAGTGCTAGGGCCTCCAGAATAACAGATACGCAGTATTTT.

The rearrangement uses TRBV11-3 and TRBJ2-5, with a tentative D call TRBD1 (5 bases). Germline assignment: CDR1 SGHNT and CDR2 YENEEA. The CDR3 length is 15 residues. Trimming pared 0 bases from V and 7 bases from J, leaving 15 bases between. The CDR3 sequence: CASSLDPGITGTQYF. CDR3 DNA sequence: TGTGCCAGCAGCTTAGATCCAGGGATAACCGGGACCCAGTACTTC.

This clonotype was seen only a few times. The chain is built from TRBV14 and TRBJ2-7; a possible D gene is TRBD1 (6 bases). The germline V and J ends were trimmed by 0 bases and 2 bases, with 14 bases remaining between them. The CDR3 has 16 amino acids. Germline CDR1 is SGHDN and CDR2 is FVKESK. The CDR3 sequence: CASSQDGRGSPYEQYF. CDR3 coding DNA: TGTGCCAGCAGCCAAGACGGTAGGGGGTCCCCCTACGAGCAGTACTTC.

This sequence joins TRBV7-2 and TRBJ2-2; TRBD1 or TRBD2 may be the D gene (6 bases each). The CDR3 is 17 amino acids. Germline-derived CDR1 and CDR2 are SGHTA and FQGNSA. V lost 3 bases and J 0 bases, leaving 14 bases between the germline ends. CDR3 DNA: TGTGCCAGCAGCTTGCCCGGGGGACATCCGAACACCGGGGAGCTGTTTTTT. It codes for CASSLPGGHPNTGELFF.

V gene TRBV7-2 combines with J gene TRBJ1-5, with 7 bases aligning to TRBD1. From germline, CDR1 is SGHTA and CDR2 FQGNSA. CDR3 length: 15 residues. The trim removed 0 bases at V and 2 bases at J, leaving 1 base unmatched. The CDR3 here is CASSLATGGNQPQHF. The CDR3 nucleotides read TGTGCCAGCAGCTTAGCTACAGGGGGCAATCAGCCCCAGCATTTT.

The chain carries TRBV12-3 or TRBV12-4 and TRBJ1-6, with 7 positions matching TRBD1. The ends lost 6 bases at V and 7 bases at J; junction bases unmatched: 3. This CDR3 has 13 residues. In DNA, the CDR3 is TGTGCCAGCAGATGGACAGGAAATTCACCCCTCCACTTT. Translated: CASRWTGNSPLHF.

V gene TRBV5-1 combines with J gene TRBJ2-2; 12 bases map to TRBD2. V lost 0 bases, J lost 7 bases, and 7 bases stayed unmatched. The CDR3 extends over 17 amino acids. Germline V gene lookup returns CDR1 SGHRS and CDR2 YFSETQ. In DNA, the CDR3 is TGCGCCAGCAGCTTGGGACTACTAGCGGGGGGTCTCGGGGAGCTGTTTTTT. Translation gives CASSLGLLAGGLGELFF.